What follows are 10 T cell receptor beta chains derived from one specimen sequenced in a study of T-cell reconstitution after alpha-beta-depleted transplantation in children. The TCRbeta library was prepared with unique molecular identifiers. TCRdb recomputed calls from the PCR reads with MiXCR, one row per CDR3 protein. The data hold 450,000 to 600,000 distinct CDR3 sequences, with about 18% observed a single time. The source material was PBMCs from the stem cell graft donor, sampled from the stem cell graft. Receptors originate from a human donor who donated a stem cell graft to a child with acute lymphoblastic leukemia.

The genes are TRBV29-1 and TRBJ1-2; tentatively, D is TRBD1 (5 bases). There are 12 residues in the CDR3. Germline V CDR1 and CDR2: SQVTM, ANQGSEA. V lost 5 bases to trimming and J lost 3 bases, with 10 bases between them. The CDR3 here is CSVQGEDYGYTF. The CDR3 DNA sequence: TGCAGCGTTCAGGGTGAGGACTATGGCTACACCTTC.

The chain couples TRBV12-3 or TRBV12-4 to TRBJ2-7; 12 positions agree with TRBD2. The CDR3 spans 16 residues. V lost 5 bases and J lost 2; bases outside the gene matches: 7. The DNA for the CDR3 is TGTGCCAGCAGTCCCCCCCCTAGCGGGAGGGCCTACGAGCAGTACTTC. Protein: CASSPPPSGRAYEQYF.

This clonotype showed up just a few times. The V call is TRBV10-1, the J call TRBJ2-2, with 9 bases matching TRBD2. CDR1 is WNHNN, CDR2 SYGVQD, per germline (reference sequence). The junction had 7 bases not matched to a gene; V was cut back by 7 bases and J by 4 bases. CDR3 length equals 15 residues. The CDR3: CASTPGLAITGELFF. CDR3 nucleotide sequence: TGCGCCAGCACCCCGGGACTAGCTATCACCGGGGAGCTGTTTTTT.

This clonotype was counted between two and nine times. The chain employs TRBV1 and TRBJ2-5; the table's D call TRBD2 went unverified against the DNA. TRBV1 is tagged as a pseudogene. The CDR3 covers 16 residues. This chain's CDR3 is CTSSQKLAGTQETQYF. CDR3 sequence (DNA): TGCACCAGCAGCCAAAAACTAGCGGGAACCCAAGAGACCCAGTACTTC.

This clonotype was counted a few times. The chain joins TRBV3-1 to TRBJ2-2, with TRBD1 as a possible D gene (5 bases). Deletions cut 4 bases from V and 0 bases from J, with 18 bases between. The CDR3 is made up of 18 amino acids. CDR1 is LGHDT, CDR2 YNNKEL, per germline (reference sequence). The CDR3 sequence is CASSPFLRAVTNTGELFF. The CDR3 DNA is TGTGCCAGCAGCCCCTTCCTCAGGGCAGTAACGAACACCGGGGAGCTGTTTTTT.

This clonotype has a handful of counts. This chain connects TRBV27 to TRBJ2-7, with no clear D. Deletions cut 4 bases from V and 3 bases from J, with 10 bases between. The CDR3 contains 13 residues. Germline lookup yields CDR1 MNHEY and CDR2 SMNVEV (reference sequence). CDR3 in amino acids: CASSSLSLYEQYF. The CDR3 DNA sequence: TGTGCCAGCAGTTCTTTGTCCCTCTACGAGCAGTACTTC.

The chain uses TRBV11-2 and TRBJ2-5; D is perhaps TRBD2 (6 bases). Trimming took off 2 bases at V and 5 bases at J, with 12 bases between the two ends. CDR1 and CDR2 (germline): SGHAT, FQNNGV. The CDR3 runs 14 residues. The CDR3 loop is CASSLPGAWETQYF. The CDR3 nucleotides read TGTGCCAGCAGCTTACCGGGAGCATGGGAGACCCAGTACTTC. The full variable domain, with the rest looked up from reference TRBV11-2 and TRBJ2-5, is EAGVAQSPRYKIIEKRQSVAFWCNPISGHATLYWYQQILGQGPKLLIQFQNNGVVDDSQLPKDRFSAERLKGVDSTLKIQPAKLEDSAVYLCASSLPGAWETQYFGPGTRLLVL.

The rearrangement joins TRBV7-2 to TRBJ2-5; 8 nucleotides match TRBD1. V lost 3 bases to trimming and J lost 5 bases; unmatched junction nucleotides: 5. Germline assignment: CDR1 SGHTA and CDR2 FQGNSA. The CDR3 is made up of 14 amino acids. The CDR3 is CASSFAGGSETQYF. The CDR3 DNA reads as TGTGCCAGCAGCTTCGCAGGGGGCTCGGAGACCCAGTACTTC.

The chain couples TRBV29-1 to TRBJ2-1; D is undetermined. V lost 4 bases and J lost 9, with 10 bases in between. This CDR3 has 11 residues. From germline, CDR1 is SQVTM and CDR2 ANQGSEA. The CDR3 DNA reads TGCAGCGTTGTCTTGGTGGGTGAGCAGTTCTTC. Amino acid sequence: CSVVLVGEQFF.

This clonotype has only a few counts. The chain couples TRBV12-3 or TRBV12-4 to TRBJ2-1; 9 bases are shared with TRBD2. The CDR3 runs to 17 residues. The J segment lost 5 bases and the V segment lost 3 bases, leaving 11 bases of the junction unmatched. The CDR3 DNA is TGTGCCAGCAGTTTTTGGTCGGGCGGGAGGGCTGACAATGAGCAGTTCTTC. This codes for CASSFWSGGRADNEQFF.